The present entry profiles one TCR beta chain with its context. The data belong to a study of blood T cell repertoires in COVID-19. About the study: The samples span acute and convalescent COVID-19 from the United States, Italy and Spain.

Assay used: immunoSEQ multiplex PCR; TCRdb lists only in-frame clones, some missing. This table has over 95,000 clones, more than 85% appearing once. The CDR3 covers 13 residues. CDR1 and CDR2 from the germline V gene are MNHEY and SVGEGT. V was trimmed by 0 bases and J by 5 bases, leaving 7 bases between them. The sample taken for sequencing was peripheral blood. This TCR came from a human donor with acute or convalescent COVID-19. The donor label of this sample is uncertain. The gene calls are TRBV6-2 or TRBV6-3 and TRBJ2-5; a weak D match, TRBD2 (5 bases). The CDR3 protein is CASSYSGEETQYF. For the CDR3, the DNA is TGTGCCAGCAGTTACTCTGGGGAGGAGACCCAGTACTTC.